This passage covers 32 T cell receptor beta chains from one sample sequenced in a study of control samples from healthy donors and cancer patients. This table comes from immunoSEQ multiplex PCR, and its TCRdb copy is limited to in-frame clones, with some not included. The sample yields 80,000 or so clones, 85% to 95% seen once. Sequencing was carried out using blood. The receptors were gathered from a woman aged 55-70 years in good health.

The chain carries TRBV7-9 and TRBJ1-1; tentative D call: TRBD1 (6 bases). Deletions cut 1 base from V and 6 bases from J, with 12 bases between. This CDR3 has 14 residues. The germline gives CDR1 SEHNR, CDR2 FQNEAQ (reference sequence). CDR3 region: CASSLEGGEAEAFF. The CDR3 nucleotides read TGTGCCAGCAGCTTAGAAGGGGGAGAGGCTGAAGCTTTCTTT.

This chain links TRBV1 with TRBJ2-1; TRBD2 is the table's D call and was not checked against the DNA. TRBV1 is given as a pseudogene. The CDR3 sequence is 19 residues long. The CDR3, as DNA: TGCACCAGCAGCCAAGATGCGACTAGCGGGATAAGAAAGCACAATGAGCAGTTCTTC. This encodes CTSSQDATSGIRKHNEQFF.

The CDR3 region has the DNA TGTGCCACCAGTGATTCCAGGGGGCTTGGAGAGCAGTACTTC. The encoded protein is CATSDSRGLGEQYF. The rearrangement uses TRBV24-1 and TRBJ2-7, with TRBD1 identical over 8 bases. The CDR3 contains 14 residues. Germline lookup yields CDR1 KGHDR and CDR2 SFDVKD. V was pared by 2 bases and J by 7 bases, with 6 bases of the junction left unmatched.

The chain joins TRBV6-5 to TRBJ1-2, with TRBD1 as a possible D gene (6 bases). Per germline, CDR1 MNHEY and CDR2 SVGAGI. The CDR3 is 15 residues long. V was pared by 0 bases and J by 7 bases, with 15 bases between. The CDR3 protein is CASSYSYGTPFGYTF. CDR3 nucleotides: TGTGCCAGCAGTTACTCCTACGGGACACCGTTTGGCTACACCTTC.

The sample holds one count of this clone. The chain couples TRBV5-1 to TRBJ2-7; 8 bases agree with TRBD1. CDR3 length: 13 amino acids. The V gene's germline CDR1 is SGHRS and CDR2 YFSETQ. With 4 bases clipped from V and 3 bases from J, the junction kept 3 bases outside the gene matches. CDR3 region: CASSMGQDYEQYF. CDR3 bases: TGCGCCAGCAGCATGGGACAGGACTACGAGCAGTACTTC.

The gene calls are TRBV19 and TRBJ2-7, with 10 bases aligning to TRBD2. This CDR3 has 15 amino acids. CDR1 is LNHDA, CDR2 SQIVND, per germline (reference sequence). The trim removed 5 bases at V and 0 bases at J, leaving 4 bases unmatched. DNA of the CDR3: TGTGCCAGTAGTTCCCGGACTAGCGGCTCCTACGAGCAGTACTTC. Translating gives CASSSRTSGSYEQYF.

The chain recombines TRBV5-4 with TRBJ2-5; 11 bases align to TRBD2. Germline CDR1 is SGHNT and CDR2 is YYREEE (reference sequence). The V segment lost 0 bases and the J segment 4 bases; nucleotides outside the gene matches: 11. The CDR3 is 18 residues long. This CDR3 reads CASSLGLAGGSQGETQYF. DNA of the CDR3: TGTGCCAGCAGCTTGGGTCTAGCGGGAGGCTCCCAGGGAGAGACCCAGTACTTC.

The V and J genes are TRBV28 and TRBJ2-6; 7 bases match TRBD1. V was clipped by 5 bases and J by 0 bases; unmatched bases: 7. The CDR3 loop spans 17 amino acids. Germline-derived CDR1 and CDR2 are MDHEN and SYDVKM. The CDR3 sequence: CASSGDRYLSGANVLTF. The CDR3 region has the DNA TGTGCCAGCAGTGGGGACAGATACCTCTCTGGGGCCAACGTCCTGACTTTC.

V is TRBV7-9 and J is TRBJ1-2; 10 bases are a match to TRBD1. The CDR3 is made up of 16 amino acids. Germline loops: CDR1 SEHNR, CDR2 FQNEAQ (reference sequence). Germline trimming cut 1 base from V and 2 bases from J; bases unmatched to any gene: 4. The DNA for the CDR3 is TGTGCCAGCAGCTTAGAGACAGGGGGCGCCAACTATGGCTACACCTTC. Residues: CASSLETGGANYGYTF.

This clone was recorded once. The chain recombines TRBV7-3 with TRBJ2-3; no reliable D call. V lost 5 bases to trimming and J lost 1 base, with 10 bases between them. Per the germline V gene, CDR1 is SGHTA and CDR2 is FQGTGA. This CDR3 comprises 14 residues. In nucleotides, the CDR3 is TGTGCCAGCAGCCCCTCCCTGGGCACAGATACGCAGTATTTT. It codes for CASSPSLGTDTQYF.

The rearrangement joins TRBV5-8 to TRBJ2-1; 9 bases align to TRBD1. Germline-derived CDR1 and CDR2 are SGHTS and YDEGEE. The CDR3 has 16 amino acids. With V trimmed by 5 bases and J by 6 bases, 12 bases remained unmatched. The CDR3 coding sequence is TGTGCCAGCAGTTCGATACCGGGACAGGGTCGCAATGAGCAGTTCTTC. As protein: CASSSIPGQGRNEQFF.

This sequence joins TRBV4-3 and TRBJ1-1, with 12 nucleotides matching TRBD1. V trimming: 2 bases; J trimming: 8 bases; junction bases outside the gene matches: 6. CDR3 length: 15 residues. Germline CDR1 reads LGHNA; CDR2 reads YSLEER. CDR3 nucleotide sequence: TGCGCCAGCAGCCAATCGGGACAGGGGGCATCGGAAGCTTTCTTT. Translating gives CASSQSGQGASEAFF.

The CDR3 loop is CASRPGTSDYGYTF. Written as DNA, the CDR3 is TGTGCCAGCAGACCCGGGACCTCGGACTATGGCTACACCTTC. This chain connects TRBV28 to TRBJ1-2, with D perhaps TRBD1 (5 bases). Trimming left V 6 bases short and J 3 bases short, with 14 bases between. CDR1 and CDR2 (germline): MDHEN, SYDVKM. This CDR3 comprises 14 residues.

The chain joins TRBV4-1 to TRBJ1-5; unclear D gene. Trimming took 0 bases from V and 5 from J, leaving 11 bases between them. Per the germline V gene, CDR1 is MGHRA and CDR2 is YSYEKL. The CDR3 runs 15 residues. For the CDR3, the DNA is TGCGCCAGCAGCCAAGAGCGTGTCAGCTATCAGCCCCAGCATTTT. Translation: CASSQERVSYQPQHF.

This rearrangement joins TRBV6-1 to TRBJ1-5, with 7 nucleotides matching TRBD1. V shed 3 bases, J shed 3 bases, and the junction held 5 bases outside the gene matches. The CDR3 is 15 amino acids. Germline V gives CDR1 MNHNS, CDR2 SASEGT. DNA of the CDR3: TGTGCCAGCAGTGACATACAGGGGAACAATCAGCCCCAGCATTTT. It translates to CASSDIQGNNQPQHF.

This rearrangement joins TRBV7-3 to TRBJ1-3, with D uncertain. Per the germline V gene, CDR1 is SGHTA and CDR2 is FQGTGA. The CDR3 runs 20 residues. V was trimmed by 5 bases and J by 0 bases, leaving 26 bases between them. The CDR3 nucleotides are TGTGCCAGCAGCCCCAACCCGGGATCACAGCGGAGGAACTCTGGAAACACCATATATTTT. This sequence encodes CASSPNPGSQRRNSGNTIYF.

CDR3 sequence reads: CSVGPGPSSYEQYF. The CDR3 DNA is TGCAGCGTCGGTCCGGGACCCAGCTCCTACGAGCAGTACTTC. The J gene is TRBJ2-7, the V gene TRBV29-1, with D perhaps assigned TRBD1 or TRBD2 (5 bases each). Germline CDR1 is SQVTM and CDR2 is ANQGSEA. The CDR3 has 14 residues. V lost 6 bases and J lost 0, with 15 bases in between.

The chain carries TRBV7-9 and TRBJ2-3; 8 bases map to TRBD1. The junction had 5 bases not matched to a gene; V was cut back by 3 bases and J by 3 bases. Germline-derived CDR1 and CDR2 are SEHNR and FQNEAQ (reference sequence). The CDR3 covers 15 residues. The CDR3 is CASSLGDRYTDTQYF. CDR3 sequence (DNA): TGTGCCAGCAGCTTGGGGGACAGGTATACAGATACGCAGTATTTT.

V is TRBV7-9 and J is TRBJ1-5; D is uncertain. V gave up 1 base and J gave up 7 bases, with 8 bases separating them. CDR1 and CDR2 from the germline V gene are SEHNR and FQNEAQ (reference sequence). The CDR3 is 13 amino acids. The CDR3 loop reads CASSLGGDQPQHF. The CDR3 bases are TGTGCCAGCAGCTTAGGGGGTGACCAGCCCCAGCATTTT.

The chain links TRBV5-1 to TRBJ2-3, with D uncertain. This CDR3 has 13 residues. Looked up from germline, CDR1 is SGHRS and CDR2 is YFSETQ. Trimming cost V 2 bases and J 4 bases, with 8 bases left between them. CDR3 in DNA: TGCGCCAGCAGCTTCGTAGAAGCAGATACGCAGTATTTT. This gives the protein CASSFVEADTQYF.

The rearrangement joins TRBV2 to TRBJ2-5; D is perhaps TRBD1 (6 bases). The CDR3 loop spans 14 amino acids. Trimming pared 3 bases from V and 5 bases from J, leaving 13 bases between. In germline, CDR1 is SNHLY, CDR2 FYNNEI. The CDR3 is CASSDRTARETQYF. CDR3 bases: TGTGCCAGCAGTGATAGGACAGCCCGGGAGACCCAGTACTTC.

Only one count was recorded for this clone. The chain uses TRBV28 and TRBJ1-4; 9 bases are a match to TRBD1. CDR1 MDHEN and CDR2 SYDVKM come from the germline V gene. CDR3 length: 14 amino acids. Trimming cost V 7 bases and J 7 bases; bases outside gene matches: 7. This CDR3 is CASNTGTGFEKLFF. The CDR3 region has the DNA TGTGCCAGCAACACCGGGACAGGGTTTGAAAAACTGTTTTTT. Complete variable domain (other parts from reference TRBV28 and TRBJ1-4): DVKVTQSSRYLVKRTGEKVFLECVQDMDHENMFWYRQDPGLGLRLIYFSYDVKMKEKGDIPEGYSVSREKKERFSLILESASTNQTSMYLCASNTGTGFEKLFFGSGTQLSVL.

This chain links TRBV7-2 with TRBJ2-2, with D possibly TRBD2 on 5 matching bases. The CDR3 sequence is 12 residues long. Germline V gene data show CDR1 as SGHTA and CDR2 as FQGNSA. Trimming took 6 bases from V and 10 from J, leaving 12 bases between them. CDR3 sequence reads: CASREDSMELFF. CDR3 nucleotides: TGTGCCAGCAGGGAGGACTCCATGGAGCTGTTTTTT.

A word on this clone: Different DNA sequences within this sample yield the same CDR3. This chain links TRBV29-1 with TRBJ2-3; possibly TRBD1 for D (6 bases). The CDR3 is 15 amino acids. V lost 4 bases, J lost 0 bases, and 14 bases lay in between. Looked up from germline, CDR1 is SQVTM and CDR2 is ANQGSEA. In nucleotides, the CDR3 is TGCAGCGTTGGATCGCGACAGGCTAGCACAGATACGCAGTATTTT. Protein: CSVGSRQASTDTQYF.

The chain uses TRBV25-1 and TRBJ1-4; D might be TRBD1 (6 bases). The CDR3 spans 12 residues. Germline V CDR1 and CDR2: MGHDK, SYGVNS. With 6 bases removed from V and 7 bases from J, the gap between germline ends came to 9 bases. CDR3 sequence (DNA): TGTGCCAGCAGGCAGGGGTTTGAAAAACTGTTTTTT. Its protein product is CASRQGFEKLFF. Complete variable domain (other parts from reference TRBV25-1 and TRBJ1-4): EADIYQTPRYLVIGTGKKITLECSQTMGHDKMYWYQQDPGMELHLIHYSYGVNSTEKGDLSSESTVSRIRTEHFPLTLESARPSHTSQYLCASRQGFEKLFFGSGTQLSVL.

The V gene is TRBV5-1, the J gene TRBJ2-5; a weak D match, TRBD1 (6 bases). The length of the CDR3 is 15 residues. With 0 bases removed from V and 3 bases from J, the gap between germline ends came to 12 bases. Germline CDR1 reads SGHRS; CDR2 reads YFSETQ. The DNA for the CDR3 is TGCGCCAGCAGCTTGGAAAACAGGGCGGAAGAGACCCAGTACTTC. It encodes CASSLENRAEETQYF.

Of note for this clone: The same CDR3 also results from other DNA sequences found in this sample. The rearrangement links TRBV15 to TRBJ2-5; no reliable D call. V gave up 3 bases and J gave up 4 bases, with 9 bases separating them. The CDR3 contains 13 residues. CDR1 is LNHNV and CDR2 is YYDKDF in the germline V gene (reference sequence). As DNA, the CDR3 is TGTGCCACCAGCAGGGACCTAGGAGAGACCCAGTACTTC. This sequence encodes CATSRDLGETQYF.

This chain joins TRBV27 and TRBJ2-7; perhaps TRBD2 as D (6 bases). The V gene lost 6 bases and the J gene lost 4 bases, with 19 bases spanning the gap. Germline V gives CDR1 MNHEY, CDR2 SMNVEV (reference sequence). This CDR3 has 15 residues. The CDR3 bases are TGTGCCAGCAGGCAGTGGGCGGGGACTCCATACGAGCAGTACTTC. Its translation: CASRQWAGTPYEQYF.

The chain carries TRBV11-3 and TRBJ2-2; D call uncertain. There are 13 residues in the CDR3. Germline CDR1 and CDR2: SGHNT and YENEEA. The V gene lost 1 base and the J gene lost 6 bases, with 6 bases spanning the gap. CDR3 sequence reads: CASSLGVPGELFF. The CDR3 DNA follows: TGTGCCAGCAGCTTAGGGGTGCCCGGGGAGCTGTTTTTT.

This rearrangement joins TRBV19 to TRBJ1-4; a weak D match, TRBD1 (5 bases). The ends were cut back, 7 bases at V and 6 bases at J, with 18 bases in the middle. CDR3 length equals 15 residues. Germline V gene lookup returns CDR1 LNHDA and CDR2 SQIVND (reference sequence). CDR3 bases: TGTGCCAGTAAAATGTGGGGCCAGGAAGATGAAAAACTGTTTTTT. This gives the protein CASKMWGQEDEKLFF.

This clone appeared a single time. The rearrangement uses TRBV28 and TRBJ1-2; TRBD1 agrees at 7 bases. Per the germline V gene, CDR1 is MDHEN and CDR2 is SYDVKM. The CDR3 contains 13 residues. V trimming: 6 bases; J trimming: 7 bases; junction bases outside the gene matches: 8. DNA of the CDR3: TGTGCCAGCAGACGAACAGCAGGGGGTGGCTACACCTTC. It specifies CASRRTAGGGYTF.

V usage is TRBV19 and J usage is TRBJ2-2, with D possibly being TRBD2 (6 bases). Germline CDR1 and CDR2: LNHDA and SQIVND (reference sequence). Trimming pared 7 bases from V and 6 bases from J, leaving 15 bases between. The CDR3 totals 14 residues. The CDR3, as DNA: TGTGCCAGTACCCGGGACTGGGGGTCCGGGGAGCTGTTTTTT. Translation gives CASTRDWGSGELFF.